The rows below give T cell receptor beta chains drawn from one sample of a study of PD-1 blockade in classical Hodgkin lymphoma. TCRdb's table, derived via immunoSEQ multiplex PCR, lists solely in-frame clones and lacks some. The sample has 40,000 to 50,000 clones, 85% to 90% seen once. Source: peripheral blood mononuclear cells (PBMCs), taken before the second cycle of nivolumab. The receptors originated from a human donor with classical Hodgkin lymphoma. Each CDR3 is given with its conserved first and last residue. Each record gives: D gene, V gene, clone size, J gene, CDR3 DNA, CDR3 protein. The D gene is left open where the match is weak. Rows give clone size only sometimes, using once, few, many, or a class for an expanded clone.

TRBD2,TRBV7-2,once,TRBJ2-7,TGTGCCAGCAGCTTAGATGGACTAGCCGAGCAGTACTTC,CASSLDGLAEQYF
-,TRBV2,once,TRBJ2-2,TGTGCCAGCAGGGGGGGGCCCGCCGGGGAGCTGTTTTTT,CASRGGPAGELFF
TRBD2,TRBV9,-,TRBJ2-5,TGTGCCAGCAGCCCTGGACTAGCGGGACTCGCCGCGGTAGGGGAGACCCAGTACTTC,CASSPGLAGLAAVGETQYF
-,TRBV19,-,TRBJ2-1,TGTGCCAGTAGGGCCTCCTACAATGAGCAGTTCTTC,CASRASYNEQFF
-,TRBV7-9,few,TRBJ1-1,TGTGCCAGCAGACCTACAGGGACTCAGGGTGAAGCTTTCTTT,CASRPTGTQGEAFF
TRBD1,TRBV29-1,-,TRBJ2-7,TGCAGCGTTGACCCGGGACAGGGCCCCTACGAGCAGTACTTC,CSVDPGQGPYEQYF
-,TRBV19,-,TRBJ2-3,TGTGCCAGTAGTACCCCAGGGGGGAGCGCAGATACGCAGTATTTT,CASSTPGGSADTQYF
TRBD2,TRBV7-6,-,TRBJ2-1,TGTGCCAGCAGCTTATGGCTAGCGGGAGTTAATGAGCAGTTCTTC,CASSLWLAGVNEQFF
TRBD1,TRBV9,-,TRBJ2-7,TGTGCCAGCAGCGCGGGACAGGGTCTGTACGAGCAGTACTTC,CASSAGQGLYEQYF
TRBD1,TRBV27,-,TRBJ1-5,TGTGCCAGCGCCCCAGGGGGCAGGGAGCCCCAGCATTTT,CASAPGGREPQHF
TRBD1,TRBV19,-,TRBJ1-3,TGTGCCAGTAGCGAATTGGGTACAGGGGTATCTGGAAACACCATATATTTT,CASSELGTGVSGNTIYF
TRBD2,TRBV19,-,TRBJ2-5,TGTGCCAGTAGGGGACTAGCCAACGAAGAGACCCAGTACTTC,CASRGLANEETQYF
-,TRBV27,-,TRBJ1-1,TGTGCCAGCAGTCAGGACACGGCCACTGAAGCTTTCTTT,CASSQDTATEAFF
-,TRBV10-3,-,TRBJ1-2,TGTGCCATCAGTGAAGGCAGAGAGTATGGCTACACCTTC,CAISEGREYGYTF
-,TRBV5-8,-,TRBJ1-1,TGTGCCAGCAGCTTGGTTGGGGTGTTGAACACTGAAGCTTTCTTT,CASSLVGVLNTEAFF
-,TRBV27,-,TRBJ1-4,TGTGCCAGCAGTTTAGTGGGCAGGGGAGATGAAAAACTGTTTTTT,CASSLVGRGDEKLFF
TRBD1,TRBV4-2,few,TRBJ1-5,TGTGCCAGCAGCCAAGATCCACAGGGGGATCAGCCCCAGCATTTT,CASSQDPQGDQPQHF
-,TRBV6-6,once,TRBJ2-2,TGTGCCAGCAGTGCGCGCAGGACAGACACCGGGGAGCTGTTTTTT,CASSARRTDTGELFF
-,TRBV4-1,-,TRBJ1-4,TGCGCCAGCAGCCAAGAAAAGGGTTATGAAAAACTGTTTTTT,CASSQEKGYEKLFF
-,TRBV27,-,TRBJ2-7,TGTGCCAGCAGTTTAATTTCTGGGGCTCGGGAGCAGTACTTC,CASSLISGAREQYF
-,TRBV9,-,TRBJ2-6,TGTGCCAGCAGCGTAGATCTGGGGGCTGGGGCCAACGTCCTGACTTTC,CASSVDLGAGANVLTF
-,TRBV28,-,TRBJ1-4,TGTGCCAGCAGTCTCTCGGGGGGACCAAGTGAAAAACTGTTTTTT,CASSLSGGPSEKLFF
-,TRBV5-8,-,TRBJ1-2,TGTGCCAGCAGCCGCGGAGAGGTTCGCGGCTACACCTTC,CASSRGEVRGYTF
-,TRBV11-2,-,TRBJ2-7,TGTGCCAGCAGCTTAGTGCAGGGGCTAGCCTACGAGCAGTACTTC,CASSLVQGLAYEQYF
-,TRBV19,-,TRBJ1-5,TGTGCCAGTAGTCGGTACCCGGACCTCAGCGGCAATCAGCCCCAGCATTTT,CASSRYPDLSGNQPQHF
-,TRBV27,-,TRBJ2-2,TGTGCCAGCAGTTTAGGGTATCCGAACACCGGGGAGCTGTTTTTT,CASSLGYPNTGELFF
TRBD2,TRBV19,once,TRBJ2-2,TGTGCCAGTAGTATCCGGGGGGAGGGATCCAGGGAGCTGTTTTTT,CASSIRGEGSRELFF
-,TRBV7-9,-,TRBJ1-2,TGTGCCAGCAGACTAGGGCGGCAGGGCGGCTATGGCTACACCTTC,CASRLGRQGGYGYTF
-,TRBV18,-,TRBJ2-5,TGTGCCAGCTCAGGGCAGGGACCCAACCAAGAGACCCAATACTTC,CASSGQGPNQETQYF
TRBD1,TRBV27,once,TRBJ2-1,TGTGCCAGCAGTCCGACAGGGGAGTCCTACAATGAGCAGTTCTTC,CASSPTGESYNEQFF
-,TRBV2,-,TRBJ2-1,TGTGCCAGCAGCTTTCCAGTGGGGAGCTCCTACAATGAGCAGTTCTTC,CASSFPVGSSYNEQFF
TRBD1,TRBV5-1,-,TRBJ1-6,TGCGCCAGCAGCTTGGATCCCGGGACAGGGAATTCACCCCTCCACTTT,CASSLDPGTGNSPLHF
-,TRBV10-3,-,TRBJ2-5,TGTGCCATCAGTGAGAATTTCGAAGGGGAGACCCAGTACTTC,CAISENFEGETQYF
TRBD1,TRBV7-8,-,TRBJ1-6,TGTGCCAGCAGCTTACAGGGGGTCTTCTATAATTCACCCCTCCACTTT,CASSLQGVFYNSPLHF
-,TRBV14,-,TRBJ2-7,TGTGCCAGCAGCCGCGGGGGCAGCTCCTACGAGCAGTACTTC,CASSRGGSSYEQYF
TRBD1,TRBV6-1,-,TRBJ1-3,TGTGCCAGCAGTGAGACCAGGGGGGTCAAGTCCATATATTTT,CASSETRGVKSIYF
-,TRBV5-6,-,TRBJ1-2,TGTGCCAGCAGCCGGACAGCGGACTATGGCTACACCTTC,CASSRTADYGYTF
-,TRBV19,-,TRBJ1-1,TGTGCCAGTACCCTCTCGAGAGGGAGCAACACTGAAGCTTTCTTT,CASTLSRGSNTEAFF
TRBD1,TRBV5-6,-,TRBJ1-3,TGTGCCAGCAGCTTGAGGACAGGTTATAGAAACACCATATATTTT,CASSLRTGYRNTIYF
TRBD2,TRBV11-2,-,TRBJ2-5,TGTGCCAGCAGCTTAGGGACTAGCGGGGGGTCAGAGACCCAGTACTTC,CASSLGTSGGSETQYF
-,TRBV5-6,-,TRBJ2-3,TGTGCCAGCACCTCAAGGGTAGATACGCAGTATTTT,CASTSRVDTQYF
-,TRBV5-4,-,TRBJ2-2,TGTGCCAGCAGCTTGGGGGGATCGGGGGAGCTGTTTTTT,CASSLGGSGELFF
-,TRBV10-2,-,TRBJ1-1,TGCGCCAGCACCCAGTACACTGAAGCTTTCTTT,CASTQYTEAFF
-,TRBV5-1,-,TRBJ2-7,TGCGCCAGCAGACGGCAGGGAAACAACGAGCAGTACTTC,CASRRQGNNEQYF
-,TRBV19,-,TRBJ1-2,TGTGCCAGTAGTATTTCGGTCGGTGACTATGGCTACACCTTC,CASSISVGDYGYTF
TRBD2,TRBV9,once,TRBJ2-1,TGTGCCAGCAGCGGCAGACTAGCGGGGTACAATGAGCAGTTCTTC,CASSGRLAGYNEQFF
-,TRBV7-9,-,TRBJ2-7,TGTGCCAGCAGCTTGGTACAGGGCGCCTACGAGCAGTACTTC,CASSLVQGAYEQYF
-,TRBV7-8,-,TRBJ1-2,TGTGCCAGCAGCTCCGAGTGGTCCCATGGCTACACCTTC,CASSSEWSHGYTF